Included here is one T cell receptor (beta chain) sequence, with context. This CDR3 is also generated by other DNA sequences in the sample. This table comes from immunoSEQ multiplex PCR, and its TCRdb copy is limited to in-frame clones, with some not included. The top ten hold about 5% of the sample, which has some 200,000 clones, 82% seen once. Recruits, aged roughly 18 to 100 years, lived in 25 or so US areas. The data stem from a study of blood T cell repertoires in COVID-19. Study-wide background: Researchers got acute and convalescent COVID-19 samples from the United States, Italy and Spain. T cells, B-cell-depleted T cells, or PBMCs supplied cDNA or gDNA.

Sequenced input: PBMCs or T cells enriched from blood (not recorded which). The receptor's source is a woman aged 55-75 years with acute COVID-19.

The CDR3 nucleotides are TGTGCCAGCAGTTTAGGCGTTACAGATACGCAGTATTTT. As protein: CASSLGVTDTQYF. V is TRBV12-3 or TRBV12-4 and J is TRBJ2-3, with D uncertain. The V and J ends lost 1 base and 3 bases respectively, with 5 bases between them. This CDR3 has 13 residues.